One and the same sample provided the 5 T cell receptor beta chains below, sequenced in a study of T cell responses to AZD1222 COVID-19 vaccine (dated by TCRdb to the early 2020s). The time point label, read with the paper, signifies: about 28 days (+/-7) after the second vaccine dose. The sample's treatment or condition label is to be understood as: meningococcal conjugate vaccine given as trial control. The library was produced with the immunoSEQ multiplex PCR assay. Sourced from immuneACCESS, this table was stored by TCRdb with only in-frame sequences that have V and J called. A share of the clones is absent; for the studies checked, an unresolved V gene accounts for under half, and the remainder has no known explanation. The sample table lists roughly 200,000 clones, around 93% of them with a count of one. Under 1.1% of the sample rests with the top ten. The input for sequencing was peripheral blood, taken 28 days after the second dose of the MenACWY control vaccine. These receptors all stem from an adult who received the MenACWY meningococcal vaccine as a control.

The chain has TRBV4-2 and TRBJ1-6; perhaps TRBD1 as D (5 bases). The CDR3 is 17 amino acids. Between the trimmed V and J ends, which lost 0 bases and 7 bases, there was a span of 16 bases. Per the germline V gene, CDR1 is LGHNA and CDR2 is YNFKEQ. The CDR3 here is CASSQDIRGRENSPLHF. The CDR3 DNA reads TGTGCCAGCAGCCAAGATATAAGGGGCAGGGAGAATTCACCCCTCCACTTT.

The chain recombines TRBV30 with TRBJ2-2; unclear D gene. Germline V lookup: CDR1 GTSNPN, CDR2 SVGIG (reference sequence). The CDR3 consists of 12 residues. The V end was cut by 3 bases, the J end by 1 base, with 3 bases between. The CDR3 bases are TGTGCCTGGAGATTGAACACCGGGGAGCTGTTTTTT. This sequence encodes CAWRLNTGELFF.

The chain carries TRBV30 and TRBJ1-5; possibly TRBD1 for D (5 bases). Trimming took 2 bases from V and 6 from J, leaving 11 bases between them. This CDR3 comprises 13 residues. In germline, CDR1 is GTSNPN, CDR2 SVGIG (reference sequence). Here the CDR3 reads CAWSKGRGQPQHF. CDR3 DNA sequence: TGTGCCTGGAGTAAGGGGAGAGGTCAGCCCCAGCATTTT. The complete variable domain, with remaining parts taken from reference TRBV30 and TRBJ1-5, reads SQTIHQWPATLVQPVGSPLSLECTVEGTSNPNLYWYRQAAGRGLQLLFYSVGIGQISSEVPQNLSASRPQDRQFILSSKKLLLSDSGFYLCAWSKGRGQPQHFGDGTRLSIL.

This sequence joins TRBV2 and TRBJ2-2; the D is unclear. The CDR3 length is 11 residues. V was clipped by 3 bases and J by 5 bases, with 1 base between them. Germline CDR1 reads SNHLY; CDR2 reads FYNNEI. Here the CDR3 reads CASSETGELFF. In DNA, the CDR3 is TGTGCCAGCAGTGAGACCGGGGAGCTGTTTTTT. Complete variable domain (other parts from reference TRBV2 and TRBJ2-2): EPEVTQTPSHQVTQMGQEVILRCVPISNHLYFYWYRQILGQKVEFLVSFYNNEISEKSEIFDDQFSVERPDGSNFTLKIRSTKLEDSAMYFCASSETGELFFGEGSRLTVL.

V usage is TRBV20-1 and J usage is TRBJ1-2; weak D call: TRBD1 (5 bases). V was clipped by 6 bases and J by 4 bases, with 9 bases between them. From germline, CDR1 is DFQATT and CDR2 SNEGSKA (reference sequence). The CDR3 is 11 amino acids. CDR3 sequence: CSAPTVYGYTF. For the CDR3, the DNA is TGCAGTGCCCCGACAGTCTATGGCTACACCTTC.